The 21 T cell receptor beta chains listed next were all sequenced from one sample in a study of human T cells and chemical hapten exposure. One entry per CDR3 protein results from TCRdb running MiXCR on the RACE reads. The sample records some 81,000 distinct CDR3 sequences, 11% being singletons. As for time point: patch test 2, 6 weeks after DPC sensitization. The sample's treatment: therapeutic diphenylcyclopropenone sensitization with weekly scalp DPC. Material: whole blood, obtained in connection with sensitization to the hapten diphenylcyclopropenone (DPC). The receptors originated from a man between 18 and 35 years old with alopecia areata. Some clones in this sample may be carry-over from other donors' samples.

The rearrangement links TRBV7-9 to TRBJ1-2; D unclear. In germline, CDR1 is SEHNR, CDR2 FQNEAQ (reference sequence). CDR3 length: 14 residues. Trimming left V 2 bases short and J 4 bases short, with 11 bases between. CDR3 loop: CASSLPGLSYGYTF. The CDR3, as DNA: TGTGCCAGCAGCTTACCGGGTTTGTCCTATGGCTACACCTTC.

This clonotype was seen more than once but under ten times. The chain combines TRBV13 with TRBJ2-7; 7 bases align to TRBD1. The CDR3 length is 14 residues. V was pared by 2 bases and J by 8 bases, with 9 bases of the junction left unmatched. The germline V gene encodes CDR1 PRHDT and CDR2 FYEKMQ (reference sequence). CDR3 amino acids: CASSLNSGGTQQYF. As DNA, the CDR3 is TGTGCCAGCAGCTTAAACTCAGGGGGAACCCAGCAGTACTTC.

This clonotype was seen a few times. The genes are TRBV3-1 and TRBJ1-1; 7 positions agree with TRBD1. From germline, CDR1 is LGHDT and CDR2 YNNKEL (reference sequence). The V gene end was trimmed by 3 bases and the J gene end by 9 bases; junction bases not matched to a gene: 10. This CDR3 contains 14 residues. CDR3 DNA: TGTGCCAGCAGCCAGGACCGCTGGACAGGTAAAGCTTTCTTT. Translated, it gives CASSQDRWTGKAFF.

This clonotype was recorded at least ten times. The chain has TRBV6-4 and TRBJ2-5; TRBD1 aligns across 10 bases. The CDR3 covers 14 residues. Unmatched junction bases numbered 5, after V lost 6 bases and J lost 4 bases. The germline V gene has CDR1 MRHNA and CDR2 SNTAGT. The CDR3 coding sequence is TGTGCCAGCAGCCCGACAGGGGGCTCAGAGACCCAGTACTTC. The encoded protein is CASSPTGGSETQYF.

The chain carries TRBV2 and TRBJ1-6; D ambiguous. Germline CDR1 and CDR2: SNHLY and FYNNEI. V gave up 1 base and J gave up 7 bases, with 5 bases separating them. The CDR3 has 13 residues. CDR3 residues: CASSEVRNSPLHF. The CDR3 DNA sequence: TGTGCCAGCAGTGAAGTGCGGAATTCACCCCTCCACTTT.

This clonotype has at least ten counts. V usage is TRBV28 and J usage is TRBJ2-7, with D hard to call. The CDR3 is 12 residues long. Germline V gene sequence: CDR1 MDHEN, CDR2 SYDVKM. Trimming pared 3 bases from V and 6 bases from J, leaving 9 bases between. As DNA, the CDR3 is TGTGCCAGCAGTTTGTGGTTCTCCGAGCAGTACTTC. Amino acid sequence: CASSLWFSEQYF. Full variable domain (remainder filled in from reference TRBV28 and TRBJ2-7): DVKVTQSSRYLVKRTGEKVFLECVQDMDHENMFWYRQDPGLGLRLIYFSYDVKMKEKGDIPEGYSVSREKKERFSLILESASTNQTSMYLCASSLWFSEQYFGPGTRLTVT.

This clonotype showed up many times. The chain carries TRBV12-3 or TRBV12-4 and TRBJ2-3; 10 bases are a match to TRBD2. V shed 7 bases and J 1 base; nucleotides not matched to a gene: 5. The CDR3 length is 15 residues. The CDR3 is CASTTLAGGTDTQYF. CDR3 nucleotides: TGTGCCAGCACTACTCTAGCGGGGGGCACAGATACGCAGTATTTT.

The V and J genes are TRBV4-1 and TRBJ2-5; D not certain. CDR3 length: 13 amino acids. Trimming stripped 0 bases from V and 7 bases from J, with 9 bases between. Germline loops: CDR1 MGHRA, CDR2 YSYEKL. The DNA of the CDR3 is TGCGCCAGCAGCCAAGAGCAGAGTGGGACCCAGTACTTC. This gives the protein CASSQEQSGTQYF.

J is TRBJ1-4 and V is TRBV21-1. TRBV21-1 is listed as a pseudogene. The CDR3 totals 15 residues. In DNA, the CDR3 is TGTGCCAGCAGCCCGACTGTAGCAGCCGATGAAAAACTGTTTTTT. This translates into CASSPTVAADEKLFF.

This clonotype has ten or more counts. V is TRBV6-6 and J is TRBJ1-1; D unresolved. Trimming shortened V by 4 bases and J by 1 base, and 13 bases separated the two germline ends. Germline CDR1 MNHNY, CDR2 SVGAGI (reference sequence). There are 15 residues in the CDR3. CDR3 sequence (DNA): TGTGCCAGCAGTTTCCCAATGGAGCCGAACACTGAAGCTTTCTTT. Translated: CASSFPMEPNTEAFF.

This clonotype was seen many times. The chain is built from TRBV5-1 and TRBJ2-5; the D gene is possibly TRBD2 (5 bases). Germline V CDR1 and CDR2: SGHRS, YFSETQ. This CDR3 has 14 amino acids. Trimming took 4 bases from V and 0 from J, leaving 10 bases between them. The CDR3 sequence is CASSPDWNQETQYF. In DNA form, the CDR3 reads TGCGCCAGCAGCCCGGACTGGAACCAAGAGACCCAGTACTTC.

The chain has TRBV4-1 and TRBJ2-1; no reliable D call. The CDR3 totals 17 residues. Germline-derived CDR1 and CDR2 are MGHRA and YSYEKL. Deletions cut 0 bases from V and 0 bases from J, with 12 bases between. The CDR3: CASSQDPPANSYNEQFF. The CDR3 DNA reads TGCGCCAGCAGCCAAGATCCCCCGGCAAACTCCTACAATGAGCAGTTCTTC.

This clonotype came up many times. V gene TRBV2 combines with J gene TRBJ2-1; 9 nucleotides align to TRBD2. Germline V gives CDR1 SNHLY, CDR2 FYNNEI. V dropped 1 base and J dropped 2; count of bases not matched to a gene: 3. The CDR3 covers 16 residues. The CDR3 loop reads CASSEDGGGAYNEQFF. The DNA for the CDR3 is TGTGCCAGCAGTGAAGATGGCGGGGGGGCCTACAATGAGCAGTTCTTC.

This chain connects TRBV28 to TRBJ2-7; TRBD1 matches 7 bases. Trimming removed 3 bases from V and 2 bases from J; junction bases left unmatched: 7. Germline CDR1 is MDHEN and CDR2 is SYDVKM. The CDR3 covers 15 residues. Here the CDR3 DNA reads TGTGCCAGCAGTTTTGCCCGCAGGGGGACCTACGAGCAGTACGTC. This sequence encodes CASSFARRGTYEQYV.

The table lists this clonotype with a few counts. The J gene is TRBJ1-4, the V gene TRBV7-2; a weak D match, TRBD1 (6 bases). Germline V lookup: CDR1 SGHTA, CDR2 FQGNSA. There are 13 residues in the CDR3. Trimming shortened V by 10 bases and J by 6 bases, and 15 bases separated the two germline ends. The CDR3 nucleotides read TGTGCCACCGCGAACCGACAGGATGAAAAACTGTTTTTT. Translating gives CATANRQDEKLFF.

Ten or more counts support this clonotype. V and J are TRBV6-2 or TRBV6-3 and TRBJ2-4, with TRBD2 identical over 8 bases. The CDR3 sequence is 17 residues long. The germline gives CDR1 MNHEY, CDR2 SVGEGT. The J segment lost 0 bases and the V segment lost 0 bases, leaving 4 bases of the junction unmatched. This chain's CDR3 is CASSYSKAGEAKNIQYF. In DNA form, the CDR3 reads TGTGCCAGCAGTTACTCTAAAGCGGGGGAAGCCAAAAACATTCAGTACTTC.

Ten or more counts support this clonotype. This chain links TRBV7-8 with TRBJ1-5; D remains ambiguous. The V end was cut by 3 bases, the J end by 7 bases, with 10 bases between. Germline-derived CDR1 and CDR2 are SGHVS and FQNEAQ. The CDR3 runs to 13 residues. CDR3 nucleotide sequence: TGTGCCAGCAGCTTGGTGGGAGGCCAGCCCCAGCATTTT. Protein sequence: CASSLVGGQPQHF.

This rearrangement joins TRBV5-6 to TRBJ2-7; no firm D call. CDR1 and CDR2 (germline): SGHDT, YYEEEE. CDR3 length equals 12 residues. Between the trimmed V and J ends, which lost 0 bases and 6 bases, there was a span of 7 bases. The CDR3 nucleotides are TGTGCCAGCAGCTTGGTTTCTAGCGAGCAGTACTTC. Translated, it gives CASSLVSSEQYF.

This clonotype was counted ten times or more. This chain's CDR3 is CASSRTGGLGEKLFF. The CDR3, as DNA: TGTGCCAGCAGCAGGACAGGGGGCTTGGGAGAAAAACTGTTTTTT. V gene TRBV9 combines with J gene TRBJ1-4, with TRBD1 identical over 11 bases. Per germline, CDR1 SGDLS and CDR2 YYNGEE. V lost 4 bases and J lost 8; bases outside the gene matches: 7. CDR3 length equals 15 residues. Together with reference TRBV9 and TRBJ1-4, the CDR3 gives the full variable domain: DSGVTQTPKHLITATGQRVTLRCSPRSGDLSVYWYQQSLDQGLQFLIQYYNGEERAKGNILERFSAQQFPDLHSELNLSSLELGDSALYFCASSRTGGLGEKLFFGSGTQLSVL.

Ten or more counts support this clonotype. The V gene is TRBV12-3 or TRBV12-4, the J gene TRBJ1-5; D remains unclear. The CDR3 loop spans 14 amino acids. The germline V and J ends were trimmed by 4 bases and 3 bases, with 10 bases remaining between them. The CDR3: CASSSDTTNQPQHF. The CDR3 DNA is TGTGCCAGCAGTTCCGACACGACCAATCAGCCCCAGCATTTT.

This clonotype showed up just a few times. V is TRBV12-3 or TRBV12-4 and J is TRBJ1-1, with 7 nucleotides matching TRBD1. There are 14 residues in the CDR3. The V segment lost 6 bases and the J segment 4 bases; nucleotides outside the gene matches: 8. In DNA, the CDR3 is TGTGCCAGCAGCTCATACAGGGGAAGCACTGAAGCTTTCTTT. Its translation: CASSSYRGSTEAFF.